This T cell receptor beta chain was profiled in a study of CD8+CD57+ T cells in acquired aplastic anemia. Study-wide background: Read counts for CD4+ cells (from healthy donors) averaged about 11 million.

Germline CDR1 DFQATT, CDR2 SNEGSKA (reference sequence). This CDR3 is 14 amino acids long. The trim removed 6 bases at V and 4 bases at J, leaving 7 bases unmatched. Genomic DNA acted as the template from which TCR beta VDJ combination and CDR3 sequence profiling were carried out. TCRdb independently ran MiXCR on the reads; one entry per CDR3 protein. The table lists more than 40,000 distinct CDR3 sequences, around two thirds of them singletons, with around 36% in the top ten. The TCR was taken from a human donor in good health, serving as a control. The sequenced material came from sorted CD4+, CD8+, or CD8+CD57+ T cells (not recorded which) from PBMCs. The chain is built from TRBV20-1 and TRBJ2-4, with TRBD1 identical over 9 bases. CDR3 region: CSARTGAGKNIQYF. The CDR3 coding sequence is TGCAGTGCGAGGACAGGGGCTGGGAAAAACATTCAGTACTTC.